The present entry profiles one T cell receptor beta chain with its context. This sample is drawn from a study of blood T cell repertoires in COVID-19. Using immunoSEQ multiplex PCR, the repertoire was profiled, and TCRdb retains in-frame clones only, with some absent. The sample carries around 300,000 clones, around 84% recorded once. The CDR3 is 14 amino acids. Germline V lookup: CDR1 MRHNA, CDR2 SNTAGT. Trimming shortened V by 6 bases and J by 1 base, and 12 bases separated the two germline ends. This receptor was taken from a woman aged 45-60 years who had recovered from COVID-19. Sequenced sample: PBMCs or T cells enriched from blood (not recorded which). J is TRBJ1-1 and V is TRBV6-4, with D unresolved. The CDR3 reads CASSSRHGNTEAFF. DNA of the CDR3: TGTGCCAGCAGCTCCAGGCACGGGAACACTGAAGCTTTCTTT.